Listed here are 28 T cell receptor beta chains from one sample, sequenced in a study of cytomegalovirus exposure and HLA in healthy donors. Researchers ran the PCR with 60 Vbeta and 13 Jbeta primers. TCRdb's copy holds only in-frame clones and misses some; the assay was immunoSEQ multiplex PCR. The sample features 60,000 to 75,000 clones, with 3.8% in its top ten. Sequencing was done on a sample of PBMCs. The receptors derive from a female donor in good health and CMV-seropositive.

The rearrangement uses TRBV4-1 and TRBJ2-3; 13 nucleotides match TRBD2. Germline V CDR1 and CDR2: MGHRA, YSYEKL. The CDR3 is made up of 17 amino acids. The J segment lost 6 bases and the V segment lost 0 bases, leaving 6 bases of the junction unmatched. This CDR3 is CASSQEPTSGRGDTQYF. The DNA of the CDR3 is TGCGCCAGCAGCCAAGAGCCCACTAGCGGGAGGGGGGATACGCAGTATTTT.

The chain combines TRBV6-5 with TRBJ1-2; 7 bases line up with TRBD1. The germline CDR1 and CDR2 sequences are MNHEY and SVGAGI. CDR3 length: 15 amino acids. J gave up 4 bases and V 2 bases, and 7 bases lay outside the gene matches. CDR3 bases: TGTGCCAGCAGTTACGACGGACAGGCCCCCTATGGCTACACCTTC. Translation: CASSYDGQAPYGYTF.

This sequence joins TRBV6-1 and TRBJ1-5, with 10 bases matching TRBD1. The CDR3 totals 14 residues. J was trimmed by 3 bases and V by 7 bases; bases with no gene match: 3. Germline CDR1 reads MNHNS; CDR2 reads SASEGT. The CDR3 loop reads CASIGTGVNQPQHF. The CDR3 coding sequence is TGTGCCAGCATTGGGACAGGGGTCAATCAGCCCCAGCATTTT.

The chain uses TRBV5-8 and TRBJ1-2; perhaps TRBD1 as D (5 bases). CDR1 SGHTS and CDR2 YDEGEE come from the germline V gene. CDR3 length: 16 residues. V lost 1 base, J lost 2 bases, and 15 bases lay in between. CDR3 bases: TGTGCCAGCAGCTTGAGTCTCGGCAGGGCGAACTATGGCTACACCTTC. The encoded protein is CASSLSLGRANYGYTF.

This chain connects TRBV5-1 to TRBJ1-1; 9 bases align to TRBD1. Trimming at V came to 4 bases and at J to 5 bases, leaving 6 bases not matched to a gene. The germline gives CDR1 SGHRS, CDR2 YFSETQ. CDR3 size: 14 residues. The CDR3 protein is CASSKGTGNTEAFF. For the CDR3, the DNA is TGCGCCAGCAGCAAAGGGACAGGGAATACTGAAGCTTTCTTT.

This chain uses TRBV11-2 with TRBJ2-2; weak D call: TRBD1 (6 bases). The length of the CDR3 is 15 residues. The V end lost 6 bases, the J end lost 0 bases, and 11 bases lay between the germline ends. In germline, CDR1 is SGHAT, CDR2 FQNNGV. The CDR3 DNA is TGTGCCAGCAGTTCCGGGACAACGAACACCGGGGAGCTGTTTTTT. Amino acid sequence: CASSSGTTNTGELFF.

The rearrangement links TRBV28 to TRBJ2-1; 7 bases agree with TRBD1. CDR1 MDHEN and CDR2 SYDVKM come from the germline V gene. The CDR3 sequence is 12 residues long. Unmatched junction bases numbered 5, after V lost 5 bases and J lost 10 bases. The chain's CDR3 is CASSDTGDEQFF. The CDR3 DNA is TGTGCCAGCAGTGATACAGGGGACGAGCAGTTCTTC.

The genes are TRBV5-8 and TRBJ2-7; maybe TRBD2 (7 bases). The germline CDR1 and CDR2 sequences are SGHTS and YDEGEE. The CDR3 extends over 17 amino acids. V gave up 3 bases and J gave up 7 bases, with 26 bases separating them. As DNA, the CDR3 is TGTGCCAGCAGCTCCGTCTCGGGGGGCACCCGTCGACGGGAGCAGTACTTC. Amino acids: CASSSVSGGTRRREQYF.

The chain carries TRBV25-1 and TRBJ2-5, with 8 bases aligning to TRBD1. V dropped 6 bases and J dropped 3; count of bases not matched to a gene: 9. The germline gives CDR1 MGHDK, CDR2 SYGVNS. CDR3 length equals 15 residues. This CDR3 reads CASSQDRVIEETQYF. In DNA, the CDR3 is TGTGCCAGCAGCCAGGACAGGGTAATCGAAGAGACCCAGTACTTC.

V and J are TRBV18 and TRBJ2-5, with 13 bases fitting TRBD2. The germline gives CDR1 KGHSH, CDR2 LQKENI. J lost 3 bases, V lost 3 bases, and 1 base had no gene match. The CDR3 extends over 15 amino acids. The CDR3 nucleotides read TGTGCCAGCTCACCCGGACTAGCGGGAGAAGAGACCCAGTACTTC. Its translation: CASSPGLAGEETQYF.

Note on this clone: The junction does not match germline at one end; this may be a read error. This rearrangement joins TRBV18 to TRBJ2-5; D might be TRBD2 (5 bases). This CDR3 spans 13 amino acids. Germline V lookup: CDR1 KGHSH, CDR2 LQKENI. The CDR3 loop reads CASSPLVGETQYF. CDR3 coding DNA: TGTGCCAGCTCTCCACTAGTTGGAGAGACCCAGTACTTC.

The rearrangement links TRBV11-2 to TRBJ1-4; D call uncertain. The CDR3 totals 15 residues. Between the trimmed V and J ends, which lost 3 bases and 6 bases, there was a span of 14 bases. From germline, CDR1 is SGHAT and CDR2 FQNNGV. Written as DNA, the CDR3 is TGTGCCAGCAGCTTGGCGGGTTCGTCTCATGAAAAACTGTTTTTT. This sequence encodes CASSLAGSSHEKLFF.

The rearrangement links TRBV7-2 to TRBJ2-2; 8 nucleotides agree with TRBD1. The length of the CDR3 is 15 residues. V lost 3 bases to trimming and J lost 7 bases; unmatched junction nucleotides: 7. Per the germline V gene, CDR1 is SGHTA and CDR2 is FQGNSA. DNA for the CDR3: TGTGCCAGCAGCTTCAGGCAGGGGGCTGGCGGGGAGCTGTTTTTT. Translating it yields CASSFRQGAGGELFF.

The V gene is TRBV10-3, the J gene TRBJ1-5; 7 nucleotides agree with TRBD1. The germline CDR1 and CDR2 sequences are ENHRY and SYGVKD. The CDR3 is 18 residues long. J gave up 0 bases and V 2 bases, and 10 bases lay outside the gene matches. CDR3 region: CAISEAAPTGYSNQPQHF. The CDR3 nucleotides are TGTGCCATCAGTGAGGCGGCTCCGACAGGGTATAGCAATCAGCCCCAGCATTTT.

V gene TRBV27 combines with J gene TRBJ2-7; D perhaps matches TRBD1 (5 bases). Between the trimmed V and J ends, which lost 2 bases and 4 bases, there was a span of 12 bases. CDR3 length: 14 residues. CDR1 is MNHEY, CDR2 SMNVEV, per germline (reference sequence). CDR3 DNA sequence: TGTGCCAGCAGTTTAGGGGCTATCCGGTACGAGCAGTACTTC. Its protein is CASSLGAIRYEQYF.

This chain connects TRBV6-5 to TRBJ2-7, with D unresolved. Germline CDR1 and CDR2: MNHEY and SVGAGI. The germline V and J ends were trimmed by 0 bases and 3 bases, with 3 bases remaining between them. This CDR3 comprises 12 residues. CDR3 coding DNA: TGTGCCAGCAGTTACTCCAACTACGAGCAGTACTTC. This sequence encodes CASSYSNYEQYF.

This chain uses TRBV6-6 with TRBJ2-5, with D possibly TRBD1 on 6 matching bases. The CDR3 sequence is 14 residues long. V was cut by 4 bases and J by 7 bases, with 16 bases left in between. Germline V lookup: CDR1 MNHNY, CDR2 SVGAGI (reference sequence). CDR3 nucleotide sequence: TGTGCCAGCAGTTGGACAGTGGTGGATGGGACCCAGTACTTC. Translation gives CASSWTVVDGTQYF.

This chain connects TRBV9 to TRBJ2-2; D is uncertain. Trimming took 3 bases from V and 4 from J, leaving 10 bases between them. In germline, CDR1 is SGDLS, CDR2 YYNGEE. This CDR3 has 14 residues. CDR3 sequence (DNA): TGTGCCAGCAGCGCACAATCGGGCACCGGGGAGCTGTTTTTT. Amino acid sequence: CASSAQSGTGELFF.

The rearrangement joins TRBV29-1 to TRBJ2-7; D gene uncertain. The germline V gene has CDR1 SQVTM and CDR2 ANQGSEA. The CDR3 totals 13 residues. V was shortened by 4 bases and J by 0 bases, with 10 bases between the two germline ends. DNA for the CDR3: TGCAGCGTTGGCGGATTCTTCTCCTACGAGCAGTACTTC. Translated, it gives CSVGGFFSYEQYF.

The chain uses TRBV6-5 and TRBJ2-1; tentatively, D is TRBD2 (5 bases). CDR3 length: 13 residues. V lost 8 bases to trimming and J lost 3 bases, with 11 bases between them. Germline V gene sequence: CDR1 MNHEY, CDR2 SVGAGI. This CDR3 is CASRRKNYNEQFF. In DNA, the CDR3 is TGTGCCAGCCGGAGGAAGAACTACAATGAGCAGTTCTTC.

As concerns this clone: One junction end disagrees with the germline gene, perhaps due to a read error. The chain is built from TRBV5-1 and TRBJ2-7; perhaps TRBD1 as D (5 bases). The CDR3 has 16 residues. Germline CDR1 is SGHRS and CDR2 is YFSETQ. The CDR3 loop reads CASSLPSQATAYGQYF. The CDR3, as DNA: TGCGCCAGCAGCTTGCCGTCACAGGCGACCGCCTACGGGCAGTACTTC.

This chain connects TRBV19 to TRBJ1-6; TRBD1 matches 9 bases. From germline, CDR1 is LNHDA and CDR2 SQIVND (reference sequence). The CDR3 sequence is 18 residues long. J gave up 5 bases and V 2 bases, and 10 bases lay outside the gene matches. The CDR3 loop is CASSIRGAGTGNNSPLHF. CDR3 DNA: TGTGCCAGTAGTATAAGGGGGGCCGGGACAGGGAATAATTCACCCCTCCACTTT.

This chain connects TRBV10-1 to TRBJ2-5; 8 bases line up with TRBD2. The trim removed 0 bases at V and 6 bases at J, leaving 3 bases unmatched. The CDR3 loop spans 14 amino acids. CDR1 and CDR2 from the germline V gene are WNHNN and SYGVQD (reference sequence). The CDR3 region has the DNA TGCGCCAGCAGTGAGTCTGGGACTAGACAGACCCAGTACTTC. Amino acids: CASSESGTRQTQYF.

This sequence joins TRBV7-2 and TRBJ1-2; possible D gene TRBD1, 5 bases. The CDR3 is 14 residues long. Trimming took off 0 bases at V and 2 bases at J, with 7 bases between the two ends. Germline V gene data show CDR1 as SGHTA and CDR2 as FQGNSA. The CDR3 bases are TGTGCCAGCAGCTTAGCCCGACAGAACTATGGCTACACCTTC. Translation gives CASSLARQNYGYTF.

The chain uses TRBV7-9 and TRBJ2-3; 7 nucleotides agree with TRBD2. The V gene's germline CDR1 is SEHNR and CDR2 FQNEAQ (reference sequence). This CDR3 comprises 14 residues. J gave up 13 bases and V 5 bases, and 15 bases lay outside the gene matches. The CDR3 region is CASSPQGGSGQKYF. In DNA form, the CDR3 reads TGTGCCAGCAGCCCTCAGGGCGGGAGTGGTCAGAAGTATTTT.

The genes are TRBV28 and TRBJ1-3, with unresolved D. V was clipped by 5 bases and J by 2 bases, with 10 bases between them. This CDR3 spans 14 amino acids. The germline V gene has CDR1 MDHEN and CDR2 SYDVKM. CDR3 loop: CASSPPGAGNTIYF. For the CDR3, the DNA is TGTGCCAGCAGTCCCCCGGGAGCTGGAAACACCATATATTTT.

The chain employs TRBV9 and TRBJ2-7; D is ambiguous. CDR3 length: 15 residues. Germline CDR1 SGDLS, CDR2 YYNGEE. Trimming took 2 bases from V and 1 from J, leaving 13 bases between them. The CDR3 DNA reads TGTGCCAGCAGCGTTGGGCTACCCCCTTCCTACGAGCAGTACTTC. It codes for CASSVGLPPSYEQYF.

The chain carries TRBV5-1 and TRBJ2-7; the match to TRBD2 covers 10 bases. This CDR3 contains 15 residues. V lost 4 bases and J lost 3; bases outside the gene matches: 7. Germline-derived CDR1 and CDR2 are SGHRS and YFSETQ. CDR3 sequence: CASSPQRGGFYEQYF. The CDR3, as DNA: TGCGCCAGCAGCCCCCAGCGGGGGGGATTCTACGAGCAGTACTTC. Based on the CDR3 plus reference TRBV5-1 and TRBJ2-7, the full variable domain is KAGVTQTPRYLIKTRGQQVTLSCSPISGHRSVSWYQQTPGQGLQFLFEYFSETQRNKGNFPGRFSGRQFSNSRSEMNVSTLELGDSALYLCASSPQRGGFYEQYFGPGTRLTVT.